The 29 T cell receptor beta chains presented below share a single source sample, sequenced in a study of Graves' ophthalmopathy and Graves' hyperthyroidism. Amplification of the TCR beta CDR3 regions used RNA transcripts (as template). The first-round RT-PCR employed HTBI primers together with the Qiagen OneStep RT-PCR kit. A multiplex PCR was then performed as the second round. TCRdb called the multiplex PCR reads again in MiXCR, with one record for every CDR3 protein. The sample records roughly 410,000 distinct CDR3 sequences, less than 20% being singletons. The specimen sequenced was peripheral blood. The source of these receptors is a young woman with stable Graves' hyperthyroidism.

This clonotype has more than one count but fewer than ten. The chain uses TRBV7-9 and TRBJ1-5; D unclear. The germline gives CDR1 SEHNR, CDR2 FQNEAQ (reference sequence). CDR3 length: 8 residues. V shed 11 bases and J shed 6 bases, with 2 bases lying between them. CDR3 amino acids: CACQPQHF. CDR3 nucleotides: TGTGCCTGTCAGCCCCAGCATTTT. Supplemented by reference TRBV7-9 and TRBJ1-5, the full variable domain reads DTGVSQNPRHKITKRGQNVTFRCDPISEHNRLYWYRQTLGQGPEFLTYFQNEAQLEKSRLLSDRFSAERPKGSFSTLEIQRTEQGDSAMYLCACQPQHFGDGTRLSIL.

The V call is TRBV24-1, the J call TRBJ2-3; D not certain. The CDR3 contains 14 residues. The V end lost 0 bases, the J end lost 0 bases, and 3 bases lay between the germline ends. From germline, CDR1 is KGHDR and CDR2 SFDVKD. The CDR3 bases are TGTGCCACCAGTGATTTGCATAGCACAGATACGCAGTATTTT. Its protein product is CATSDLHSTDTQYF.

This clonotype was seen many times. The chain links TRBV12-3 or TRBV12-4 to TRBJ1-5; D uncertain. Deletions cut 3 bases from V and 2 bases from J, with 8 bases between. This CDR3 spans 14 amino acids. The DNA for the CDR3 is TGTGCCAGCAGTTTTCGGGGTGGCAATCAGCCCCAGCATTTT. This translates into CASSFRGGNQPQHF.

This clonotype has a count of ten or more. This CDR3 is CASSEGSGRNSNQPQHF. CDR3 DNA sequence: TGTGCCAGCAGTGAAGGGTCGGGGCGAAATAGCAATCAGCCCCAGCATTTT. The chain links TRBV6-1 to TRBJ1-5, with D possibly being TRBD1 (5 bases). This CDR3 is built from 17 residues. From germline, CDR1 is MNHNS and CDR2 SASEGT. V dropped 1 base and J dropped 0 bases, with 13 bases sitting between them.

The sample holds many counts of this clonotype. This sequence joins TRBV7-3 and TRBJ1-1, with 9 bases aligning to TRBD1. Germline CDR1 reads SGHTA; CDR2 reads FQGTGA. The V gene end was trimmed by 5 bases and the J gene end by 5 bases; junction bases not matched to a gene: 12. The CDR3 loop spans 16 amino acids. The CDR3 region is CASSLTGGQAKTEAFF. CDR3 coding DNA: TGTGCCAGCAGCCTCACAGGGGGCCAGGCAAAAACTGAAGCTTTCTTT.

This clonotype has only a few counts. One end of the junction is discordant with germline, which a read error may explain. The V gene is TRBV12-3 or TRBV12-4, the J gene TRBJ1-5; D uncertain. The CDR3 sequence is 12 residues long. DNA for the CDR3: TGTGCCAGCGATTACGGGAATCAGCCCCAGCACTTT. Its protein is CASDYGNQPQHF.

This clonotype was picked up many times. The rearrangement uses TRBV25-1 and TRBJ2-6; D gene uncertain. V was cut by 3 bases and J by 0 bases, with 9 bases left in between. The germline V gene has CDR1 MGHDK and CDR2 SYGVNS. There are 16 residues in the CDR3. The CDR3 is CASSELKGSGANVLTF. CDR3 in DNA: TGTGCCAGCAGTGAGCTTAAGGGCTCTGGGGCCAACGTCCTGACTTTC.

Many counts were recorded for this clonotype. Its ends do not fully match the called genes, so a read error is possible. The rearrangement joins TRBV6-2 or TRBV6-3 to TRBJ2-5; D gene uncertain. This CDR3 region has 14 residues. Germline V CDR1 and CDR2: MNHEY, SVGEGT. DNA for the CDR3: TGTGCCAGCAGTTACGGCTCGCTCCAAGAGACCAAGTACTTC. Translation gives CASSYGSLQETKYF.

The chain combines TRBV6-5 with TRBJ2-7; D perhaps matches TRBD2 (6 bases). The CDR3 is made up of 14 amino acids. Germline CDR1 is MNHEY and CDR2 is SVGAGI. Trimming stripped 4 bases from V and 5 bases from J, with 15 bases between. The CDR3 sequence: CASSSTIRRDEQYF. The DNA of the CDR3 is TGTGCCAGCAGTTCCACAATCAGGAGGGACGAGCAGTACTTC.

This clonotype was counted many times. V usage is TRBV20-1 and J usage is TRBJ2-5; 7 nucleotides line up with TRBD1. The germline V gene has CDR1 DFQATT and CDR2 SNEGSKA (reference sequence). The CDR3 extends over 15 amino acids. V gave up 0 bases and J gave up 2 bases; unmatched junction bases: 6. The CDR3 spells CSARDGRDSQETQYF. The CDR3 DNA is TGCAGTGCTAGAGATGGCCGGGACAGTCAAGAGACCCAGTACTTC.

This clonotype has ten or more counts. The chain joins TRBV12-3 or TRBV12-4 to TRBJ1-5; D gene uncertain. V was shortened by 6 bases and J by 4 bases, with 13 bases between the two germline ends. The CDR3 spans 14 residues. The CDR3 DNA sequence: TGTGCCAGCAGCCCCGGCGGGAGGAATCAGCCCCAGCATTTT. Translated, it gives CASSPGGRNQPQHF.

This clonotype was counted ten times or more. The rearrangement joins TRBV6-2 or TRBV6-3 to TRBJ1-1; 10 bases fit TRBD1. Germline loops: CDR1 MNHEY, CDR2 SVGEGT. J was trimmed by 5 bases and V by 10 bases; bases with no gene match: 7. The CDR3 runs 13 residues. In DNA, the CDR3 is TGTGCCACCTGGGACAGGGGAAGGACTGAAGCTTTCTTT. Protein product: CATWDRGRTEAFF.

This clonotype was detected ten times or more. The rearrangement links TRBV11-1 to TRBJ2-5; D is unclear. CDR1 and CDR2 (germline): SGHAT, FQDESV (reference sequence). The CDR3 length is 10 residues. The germline V and J ends were trimmed by 5 bases and 9 bases, with 7 bases remaining between them. The CDR3 DNA sequence: TGTGCCAGCAGCCCTCCGGCCCAGTACTTC. Translation gives CASSPPAQYF.

This clonotype was seen only a few times. V usage is TRBV27 and J usage is TRBJ1-3; D might be TRBD1 (5 bases). Trimming pared 0 bases from V and 3 bases from J, leaving 9 bases between. Germline values: CDR1 MNHEY, CDR2 SMNVEV (reference sequence). This CDR3 spans 15 amino acids. CDR3 loop: CASSLSGAFGNTIYF. The DNA of the CDR3 is TGTGCCAGCAGTTTATCAGGGGCCTTTGGAAACACCATATATTTT.

This clonotype was picked up many times. The chain recombines TRBV2 with TRBJ1-1, with TRBD1 identical over 8 bases. The CDR3 has 16 amino acids. With 2 bases clipped from V and 0 bases from J, the junction kept 5 bases outside the gene matches. Per the germline V gene, CDR1 is SNHLY and CDR2 is FYNNEI. The CDR3 is CASSEQGAVLNTEAFF. The CDR3 coding sequence is TGTGCCAGCAGTGAACAGGGGGCGGTTCTGAACACTGAAGCTTTCTTT.

This clonotype was seen more than once but under ten times. The chain has TRBV13 and TRBJ2-1; tentatively, D is TRBD1 (6 bases). Looked up from germline, CDR1 is PRHDT and CDR2 is FYEKMQ (reference sequence). This CDR3 has 15 amino acids. Trimming took 0 bases from V and 9 from J, leaving 15 bases between them. The CDR3, as DNA: TGTGCCAGCAGCTTAGGGGGGGCCAGCTCAGGTGAGCAGTTCTTC. Its protein product is CASSLGGASSGEQFF.

There are many counts of this clonotype. The chain carries TRBV12-3 or TRBV12-4 and TRBJ2-7; D could derive from TRBD1 or TRBD2 (6 bases each). V was shortened by 5 bases and J by 7 bases, with 12 bases between the two germline ends. The CDR3 totals 12 residues. The CDR3 protein is CASSPQGGEQYF. The CDR3 nucleotides read TGTGCCAGCAGTCCACAGGGAGGAGAGCAGTACTTC.

This clonotype has at least ten counts. V usage is TRBV5-6 and J usage is TRBJ2-7; D call uncertain. V dropped 5 bases and J dropped 7 bases, with 13 bases sitting between them. The CDR3 is 12 residues long. CDR1 and CDR2 from the germline V gene are SGHDT and YYEEEE. The CDR3, as DNA: TGTGCCAGCAGTTCCTCCCCCCCTGAGCAGTACTTC. It translates to CASSSSPPEQYF.

This clonotype was seen a handful of times. V gene TRBV4-1 combines with J gene TRBJ2-7; no reliable D call. In germline, CDR1 is MGHRA, CDR2 YSYEKL. The CDR3 sequence is 15 residues long. Trimming left V 2 bases short and J 6 bases short, with 17 bases between. The CDR3 is CASSQRGRNFGEQYF. The CDR3 bases are TGCGCCAGCAGCCAACGAGGACGGAACTTTGGCGAGCAGTACTTC.

About this clonotype itself: The conserved phenylalanine or tryptophan is not found at the CDR3 terminus, so this likely reflects a read error. The V and J genes are TRBV24-1 and TRBJ1-3; 8 bases line up with TRBD1. The CDR3 totals 15 residues. The germline V gene encodes CDR1 KGHDR and CDR2 SFDVKD. The ends lost 5 bases at V and 7 bases at J; junction bases unmatched: 9. For the CDR3, the DNA is TGTGCCACCAGTGCGACGACAGGGGACGCGAACACCATATATTAT. This translates into CATSATTGDANTIYY.

This clonotype has at least ten counts. The chain recombines TRBV7-2 with TRBJ1-2; D is uncertain. Germline CDR1 is SGHTA and CDR2 is FQGNSA. This CDR3 contains 12 residues. Between the trimmed V and J ends, which lost 5 bases and 9 bases, there was a span of 13 bases. CDR3: CASSPRSASYTF. As DNA, the CDR3 is TGTGCCAGCAGCCCGAGGTCAGCGAGCTACACCTTC.

This clonotype was observed many times. The chain links TRBV12-3 or TRBV12-4 to TRBJ1-2, with TRBD1 identical over 9 bases. This CDR3 region has 15 residues. V lost 6 bases to trimming and J lost 7 bases; unmatched junction nucleotides: 12. The CDR3 DNA sequence: TGTGCCAGCAGCCCGACAGGGGGACGCGGCGGTGGCTACACCTTC. This gives the protein CASSPTGGRGGGYTF.

There are many counts of this clonotype. This chain uses TRBV6-2 or TRBV6-3 with TRBJ2-2, with D unclear. Germline V gene sequence: CDR1 MNHEY, CDR2 SVGEGT. Between the trimmed V and J ends, which lost 7 bases and 1 base, there was a span of 4 bases. This CDR3 has 12 residues. The CDR3 DNA reads as TGTGCCAGCACCGAGAACACCGGGGAGCTGTTTTTT. This encodes CASTENTGELFF.

This clonotype was observed at least ten times. The chain joins TRBV9 to TRBJ1-2; D remains unclear. CDR1 is SGDLS, CDR2 YYNGEE, per germline. The CDR3 totals 15 residues. V dropped 0 bases and J dropped 0 bases, with 9 bases sitting between them. The CDR3 spells CASSVESHSNYGYTF. The CDR3 bases are TGTGCCAGCAGCGTAGAGAGCCACTCTAACTATGGCTACACCTTC.

This clonotype turned up a few times. The CDR3 coding sequence is TGTGCCAGCAGTTTAATCAGGAGCTATGGCTACACCTTC. Translation gives CASSLIRSYGYTF. This sequence joins TRBV12-3 or TRBV12-4 and TRBJ1-2; D unresolved. Trimming left V 2 bases short and J 4 bases short, with 8 bases between. This CDR3 has 13 residues.

This clonotype was counted many times. The chain is built from TRBV6-2 or TRBV6-3 and TRBJ1-1; D call uncertain. V dropped 0 bases and J dropped 5 bases, with 19 bases sitting between them. The CDR3 runs to 17 residues. Looked up from germline, CDR1 is MNHEY and CDR2 is SVGEGT. The CDR3 nucleotides read TGTGCCAGCAGTTACTCGAGTAAACGGGCCCAGAAAACTGAAGCTTTCTTT. Its protein product is CASSYSSKRAQKTEAFF.

At least ten counts were recorded for this clonotype. This chain uses TRBV6-2 or TRBV6-3 with TRBJ2-7; 7 nucleotides line up with TRBD1. The V and J ends lost 6 bases and 3 bases, in that order; junction bases with no gene match: 11. In germline, CDR1 is MNHEY, CDR2 SVGEGT. The CDR3 runs to 15 residues. Here the CDR3 DNA reads TGTGCCAGCAGCCCCCCTACGGGACAGAGCTACGAGCAGTACTTC. Amino acids: CASSPPTGQSYEQYF.

This chain joins TRBV20-1 and TRBJ2-7; 7 bases are shared with TRBD1. Germline values: CDR1 DFQATT, CDR2 SNEGSKA (reference sequence). The CDR3 sequence is 14 residues long. V was pared by 5 bases and J by 2 bases, with 9 bases of the junction left unmatched. The CDR3 sequence: CSAPSNRGPYEQYF. The CDR3 DNA reads as TGCAGTGCTCCCTCCAATAGGGGGCCCTACGAGCAGTACTTC.

The V call is TRBV15, the J call TRBJ1-1; D call uncertain. With 4 bases removed from V and 3 bases from J, the gap between germline ends came to 15 bases. Germline loops: CDR1 LNHNV, CDR2 YYDKDF (reference sequence). This CDR3 is 15 amino acids long. The CDR3 DNA sequence: TGTGCCACCAGCAACTCACGGGCCTCGGACACTGAAGCTTTCTTT. Translation: CATSNSRASDTEAFF.